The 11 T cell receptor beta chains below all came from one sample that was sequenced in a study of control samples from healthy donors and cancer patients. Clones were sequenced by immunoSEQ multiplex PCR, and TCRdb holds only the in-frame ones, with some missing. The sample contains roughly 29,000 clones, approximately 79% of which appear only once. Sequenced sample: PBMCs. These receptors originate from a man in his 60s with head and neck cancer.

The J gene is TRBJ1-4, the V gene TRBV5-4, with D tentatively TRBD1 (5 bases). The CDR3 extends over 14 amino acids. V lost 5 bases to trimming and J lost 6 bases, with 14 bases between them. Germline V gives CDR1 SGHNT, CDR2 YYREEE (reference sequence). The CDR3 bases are TGTGCCAGCAGTTTAAAGGGGAACGATGAAAAACTGTTTTTT. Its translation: CASSLKGNDEKLFF.

The CDR3 DNA is TGCGCCAGCAGCTTGGAGTCTCCGAACACCGGGGAGCTGTTTTTT. Residues: CASSLESPNTGELFF. The chain uses TRBV5-1 and TRBJ2-2; D is unclear. V lost 0 bases, J lost 0 bases, and 6 bases lay in between. This CDR3 is built from 15 residues. CDR1 SGHRS and CDR2 YFSETQ come from the germline V gene.

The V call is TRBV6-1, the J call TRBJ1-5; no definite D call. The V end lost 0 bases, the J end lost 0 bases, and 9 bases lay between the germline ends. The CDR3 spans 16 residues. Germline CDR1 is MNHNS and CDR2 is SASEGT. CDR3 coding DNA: TGTGCCAGCAGTGAAGCGATTGAATATAGCAATCAGCCCCAGCATTTT. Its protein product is CASSEAIEYSNQPQHF.

The CDR3 coding sequence is TGCGCCAGCAGCTTGGCCGGGGGGCGAAGGGGGACTGAAGCTTTCTTT. Translating it yields CASSLAGGRRGTEAFF. The chain employs TRBV5-1 and TRBJ1-1; D possibly corresponds to TRBD1 (6 bases). The ends were cut back, 0 bases at V and 5 bases at J, with 17 bases in the middle. The germline gives CDR1 SGHRS, CDR2 YFSETQ. This CDR3 comprises 16 residues.

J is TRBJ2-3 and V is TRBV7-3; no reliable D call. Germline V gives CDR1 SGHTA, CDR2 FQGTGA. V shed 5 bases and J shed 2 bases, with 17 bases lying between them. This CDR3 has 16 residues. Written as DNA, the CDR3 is TGTGCCAGCAGCCCCGCCCCCAGGTTGGCCACAGATACGCAGTATTTT. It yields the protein CASSPAPRLATDTQYF.

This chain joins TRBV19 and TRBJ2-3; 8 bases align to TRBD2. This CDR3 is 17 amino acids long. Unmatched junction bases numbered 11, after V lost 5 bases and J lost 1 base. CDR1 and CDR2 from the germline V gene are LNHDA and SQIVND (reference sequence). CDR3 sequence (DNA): TGTGCCAGTAGTCCTGGAAGGACTAGCACGGGCACAGATACGCAGTATTTT. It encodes CASSPGRTSTGTDTQYF.

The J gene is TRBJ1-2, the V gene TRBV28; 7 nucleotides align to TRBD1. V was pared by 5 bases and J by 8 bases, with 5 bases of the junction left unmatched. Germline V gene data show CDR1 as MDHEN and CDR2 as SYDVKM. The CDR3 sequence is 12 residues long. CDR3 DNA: TGTGCCAGCAGTAACCGACAGGGCGGCTACACCTTC. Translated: CASSNRQGGYTF.

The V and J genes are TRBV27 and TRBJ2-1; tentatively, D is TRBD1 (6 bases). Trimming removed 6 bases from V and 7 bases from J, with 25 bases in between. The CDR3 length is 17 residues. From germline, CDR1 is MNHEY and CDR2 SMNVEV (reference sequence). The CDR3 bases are TGTGCCAGCAGGGGACACCCTGGCTCCTCCCTCGGGAATGAGCAGTTCTTC. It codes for CASRGHPGSSLGNEQFF.

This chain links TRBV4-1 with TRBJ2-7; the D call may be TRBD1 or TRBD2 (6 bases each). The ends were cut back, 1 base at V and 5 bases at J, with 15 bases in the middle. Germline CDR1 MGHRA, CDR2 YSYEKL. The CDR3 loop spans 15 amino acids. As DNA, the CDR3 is TGCGCCAGCAGCCAAGTAGGAGGGGGGTTCCACGAGCAGTACTTC. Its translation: CASSQVGGGFHEQYF.

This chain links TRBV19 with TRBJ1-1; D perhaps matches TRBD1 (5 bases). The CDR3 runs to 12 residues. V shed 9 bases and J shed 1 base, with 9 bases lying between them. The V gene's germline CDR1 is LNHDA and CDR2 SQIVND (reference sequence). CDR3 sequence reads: CASTQGNTEAFF. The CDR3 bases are TGTGCCAGCACTCAGGGGAACACTGAAGCTTTCTTT.

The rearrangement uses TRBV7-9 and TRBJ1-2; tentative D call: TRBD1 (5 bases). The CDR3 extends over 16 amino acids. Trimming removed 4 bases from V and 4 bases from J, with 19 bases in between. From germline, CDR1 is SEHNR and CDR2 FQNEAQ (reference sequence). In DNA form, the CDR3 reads TGTGCCAGCAGCTCCAGAAGCTCGGGGGACGGCTATGGCTACACCTTC. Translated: CASSSRSSGDGYGYTF. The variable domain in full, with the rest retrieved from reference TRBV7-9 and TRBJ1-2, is DTGVSQNPRHKITKRGQNVTFRCDPISEHNRLYWYRQTLGQGPEFLTYFQNEAQLEKSRLLSDRFSAERPKGSFSTLEIQRTEQGDSAMYLCASSSRSSGDGYGYTFGSGTRLTVV.